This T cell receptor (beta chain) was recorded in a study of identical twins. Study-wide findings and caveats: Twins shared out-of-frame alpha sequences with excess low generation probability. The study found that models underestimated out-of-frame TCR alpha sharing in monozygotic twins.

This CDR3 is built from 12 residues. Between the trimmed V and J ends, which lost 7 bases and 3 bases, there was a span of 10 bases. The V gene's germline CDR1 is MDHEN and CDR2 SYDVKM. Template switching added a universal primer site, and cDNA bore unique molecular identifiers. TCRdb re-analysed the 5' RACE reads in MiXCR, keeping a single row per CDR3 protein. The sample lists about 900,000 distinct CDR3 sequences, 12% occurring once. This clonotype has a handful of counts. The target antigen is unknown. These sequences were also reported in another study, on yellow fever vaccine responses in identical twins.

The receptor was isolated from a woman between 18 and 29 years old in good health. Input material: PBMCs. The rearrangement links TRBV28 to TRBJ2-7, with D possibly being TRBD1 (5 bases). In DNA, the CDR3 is TGTGCCAGCACCGCGGACAACTACGAGCAGTACTTC. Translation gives CASTADNYEQYF.